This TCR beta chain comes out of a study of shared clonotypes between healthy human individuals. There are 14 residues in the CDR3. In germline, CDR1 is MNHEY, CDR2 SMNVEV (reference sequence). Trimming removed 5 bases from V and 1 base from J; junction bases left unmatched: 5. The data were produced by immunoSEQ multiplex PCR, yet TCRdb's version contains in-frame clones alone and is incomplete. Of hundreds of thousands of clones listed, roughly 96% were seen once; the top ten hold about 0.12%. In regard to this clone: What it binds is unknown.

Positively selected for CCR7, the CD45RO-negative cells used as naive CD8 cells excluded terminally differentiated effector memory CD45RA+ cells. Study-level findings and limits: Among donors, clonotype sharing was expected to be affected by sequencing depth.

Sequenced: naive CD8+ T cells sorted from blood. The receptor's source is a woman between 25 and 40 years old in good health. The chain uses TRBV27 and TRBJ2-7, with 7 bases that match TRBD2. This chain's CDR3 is CASSPLAASYEQYF. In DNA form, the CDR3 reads TGTGCCAGCAGTCCCCTAGCGGCTTCCTACGAGCAGTACTTC.